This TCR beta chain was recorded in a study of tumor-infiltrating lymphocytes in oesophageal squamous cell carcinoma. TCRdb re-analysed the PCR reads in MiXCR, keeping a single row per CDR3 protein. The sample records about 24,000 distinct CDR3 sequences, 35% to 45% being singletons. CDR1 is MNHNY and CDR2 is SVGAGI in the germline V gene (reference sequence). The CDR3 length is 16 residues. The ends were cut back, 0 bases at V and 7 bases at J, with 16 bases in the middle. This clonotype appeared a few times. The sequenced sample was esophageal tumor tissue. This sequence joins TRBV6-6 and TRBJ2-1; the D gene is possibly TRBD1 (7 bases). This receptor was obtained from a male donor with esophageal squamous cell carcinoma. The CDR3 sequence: CASSYSFAPGGNEQFF. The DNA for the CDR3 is TGTGCCAGCAGTTACTCCTTCGCCCCAGGGGGGAATGAGCAGTTCTTC.